This note documents a single T cell receptor beta chain sequence. Germline values: CDR1 SGHRS, CDR2 YFSETQ. The V gene lost 0 bases and the J gene lost 3 bases, with 6 bases spanning the gap. The CDR3 totals 13 residues. This record comes from a study of T cell changes during pregnancy in multiple sclerosis. Clones were read by immunoSEQ multiplex PCR, and TCRdb kept only the in-frame ones, dropping some. In the table there are 35,000 or so clones, roughly nine tenths of which are singletons. The TCR originated in a female donor in good health, enrolled as a control in a pregnancy study. Sequenced material: CD4+ T cells from peripheral blood mononuclear cells, taken in the third trimester of pregnancy. The chain uses TRBV5-1 and TRBJ2-5; D remains ambiguous. The CDR3 coding sequence is TGCGCCAGCAGCTTGGGGCAGAAAGAGACCCAGTACTTC. The encoded protein is CASSLGQKETQYF.